Listed below are T cell receptor beta chains from one sample, sequenced in a study of low-dose radiotherapy and immunotherapy resistance in tumors. A single record per CDR3 protein comes from TCRdb applying MiXCR to the reads. The profile shows about 52,000 distinct CDR3 sequences, approximately 35% of them singletons. This sample comprised PBMCs, obtained after low-dose radiotherapy plus immunotherapy. The receptors originated from a male donor with rectosigmoid adenocarcinoma. Both conserved end residues are part of each CDR3. The D gene is left open where the match is weak. Size is omitted from some rows. Given values are once, few, many or a class for expanded clones.

cdr3_nt: TGTGCCAGCAGGGACAGGATATTCAATGAGCAGTTCTTC; cdr3_aa: CASRDRIFNEQFF; v_call: TRBV28; d_call: TRBD1; cdr3_length: 13; clone_size: many; j_call: TRBJ2-1
cdr3_nt: TGTGCCAGCAGCCAAGAGACAGGGGGGGGTCGTGGGGAGCTGTTTTTT; cdr3_aa: CASSQETGGGRGELFF; v_call: TRBV3-1; d_call: TRBD1; cdr3_length: 16; clone_size: many; j_call: TRBJ2-2
cdr3_nt: TGCGCCAGCAGCCAAGCCCCGGGCGGAACCTACGAGCAGTACTTC; cdr3_aa: CASSQAPGGTYEQYF; v_call: TRBV4-3; d_call: NA; cdr3_length: 15; clone_size: many; j_call: TRBJ2-7
cdr3_nt: TGCGCCAGCAGCCATCTAGCGGGACGCACAGATACGCAGTATTTT; cdr3_aa: CASSHLAGRTDTQYF; v_call: TRBV4-1; d_call: TRBD2; cdr3_length: 15; clone_size: NA; j_call: TRBJ2-3
cdr3_nt: TGTGCCGCCGGGGGGCGGGATGAAAAACTGTTTTTT; cdr3_aa: CAAGGRDEKLFF; v_call: TRBV28; d_call: NA; cdr3_length: 12; clone_size: NA; j_call: TRBJ1-4
cdr3_nt: TGTGCCAGCAGCAGAGGACAGGGGTGGGAGACCCAGTACTTC; cdr3_aa: CASSRGQGWETQYF; v_call: TRBV7-2; d_call: TRBD1; cdr3_length: 14; clone_size: once; j_call: TRBJ2-5
cdr3_nt: TGTGCCAGCAGTTACTCGGAGGTTGGCGAGCAGTACTTC; cdr3_aa: CASSYSEVGEQYF; v_call: TRBV6-6; d_call: NA; cdr3_length: 13; clone_size: NA; j_call: TRBJ2-7
cdr3_nt: TGTGCCAGCAGCTTAGCCGGCACCCTCTTGGCTTTCTTT; cdr3_aa: CASSLAGTLLAFF; v_call: TRBV7-2; d_call: NA; cdr3_length: 13; clone_size: many; j_call: TRBJ1-1
cdr3_nt: TGTGCCAGTGGACAGGGGATGAACACTGAAGCTTTCTTT; cdr3_aa: CASGQGMNTEAFF; v_call: TRBV19; d_call: TRBD1; cdr3_length: 13; clone_size: few; j_call: TRBJ1-1
cdr3_nt: TGCAGCGTTGGACTAGCGGGCTCGAAGGGCTACAATGAGCAGTTCTTC; cdr3_aa: CSVGLAGSKGYNEQFF; v_call: TRBV29-1; d_call: TRBD2; cdr3_length: 16; clone_size: many; j_call: TRBJ2-1
cdr3_nt: TGTGCCAGCAGCTTGGTTGTACAGGGGGAGCTGTTTTTT; cdr3_aa: CASSLVVQGELFF; v_call: TRBV5-8; d_call: NA; cdr3_length: 13; clone_size: many; j_call: TRBJ2-2
cdr3_nt: TGTGCCAGCAGCACACTTTTATATGGGAGAGAGAGTGAGCAGTTCTTC; cdr3_aa: CASSTLLYGRESEQFF; v_call: TRBV26; d_call: NA; cdr3_length: 16; clone_size: NA; j_call: TRBJ2-1
cdr3_nt: TGTGCCAGCAGCTCCTCCGAGCGCAGGAGTGGGTCCTACAATGAGCAGTTCTTC; cdr3_aa: CASSSSERRSGSYNEQFF; v_call: TRBV7-9; d_call: NA; cdr3_length: 18; clone_size: NA; j_call: TRBJ2-1
cdr3_nt: TGTGCCAGCCCTAGACCCGGCACAGATACGCAGTATTTT; cdr3_aa: CASPRPGTDTQYF; v_call: TRBV18; d_call: NA; cdr3_length: 13; clone_size: few; j_call: TRBJ2-3
cdr3_nt: TGTGCCAGCAGCTCGAACAGAGGGAATCGAGAGACCCAGTACTTC; cdr3_aa: CASSSNRGNRETQYF; v_call: TRBV7-2; d_call: NA; cdr3_length: 15; clone_size: NA; j_call: TRBJ2-5
cdr3_nt: TGTGCCAGCAGTTACTCGGGGAGGGGGGGTCGGGAGACCCAGTACTTC; cdr3_aa: CASSYSGRGGRETQYF; v_call: TRBV6-5; d_call: NA; cdr3_length: 16; clone_size: many; j_call: TRBJ2-5
cdr3_nt: TGCAGTGCTAGAGATCATGGGATGATCTCCTACAATGAGCAGTTCTTC; cdr3_aa: CSARDHGMISYNEQFF; v_call: TRBV20-1; d_call: NA; cdr3_length: 16; clone_size: many; j_call: TRBJ2-1
cdr3_nt: TGTGCCAGCAGCCCCCGACAGGGGTCAGGAAATCAGCCCCAGCATTTT; cdr3_aa: CASSPRQGSGNQPQHF; v_call: TRBV7-6; d_call: TRBD1; cdr3_length: 16; clone_size: many; j_call: TRBJ1-5
cdr3_nt: TGTGCCAGCAGCCACCTCCCGGTGTCAGGAGCTAACTATGGCTACACCTTC; cdr3_aa: CASSHLPVSGANYGYTF; v_call: TRBV14; d_call: NA; cdr3_length: 17; clone_size: few; j_call: TRBJ1-2
cdr3_nt: TGCGCCAGCAGCGGAATCGTAGACAGGTTCTACGAGCAGTACTTC; cdr3_aa: CASSGIVDRFYEQYF; v_call: TRBV4-1; d_call: NA; cdr3_length: 15; clone_size: many; j_call: TRBJ2-7
cdr3_nt: TGTGCCAGCAGTGGCGAGGGCCTGGGTCAGCCCCAGCATTTT; cdr3_aa: CASSGEGLGQPQHF; v_call: TRBV2; d_call: NA; cdr3_length: 14; clone_size: few; j_call: TRBJ1-5
cdr3_nt: TGTGCCTGGAGTGTGGGGGGTATGAACACTGAAGCTTTCTTT; cdr3_aa: CAWSVGGMNTEAFF; v_call: TRBV30; d_call: NA; cdr3_length: 14; clone_size: NA; j_call: TRBJ1-1
cdr3_nt: TGTGCCACCAGCAGAGAGGAGGGTTTAACCGGGGAGCTGTTTTTT; cdr3_aa: CATSREEGLTGELFF; v_call: TRBV15; d_call: NA; cdr3_length: 15; clone_size: once; j_call: TRBJ2-2
cdr3_nt: TGTGCCAGCAGTCGGGACGCTGGAGGAAACACCATATATTTT; cdr3_aa: CASSRDAGGNTIYF; v_call: TRBV6-2/TRBV6-3; d_call: NA; cdr3_length: 14; clone_size: many; j_call: TRBJ1-3
cdr3_nt: TGTGCCAGCAGCGGGGGGGTTCAAGAGACCCAGTACTTC; cdr3_aa: CASSGGVQETQYF; v_call: TRBV7-9; d_call: TRBD2; cdr3_length: 13; clone_size: NA; j_call: TRBJ2-5
cdr3_nt: TGTGCCAGCAGGGATTATAGAGATGAGCAGTTCTTC; cdr3_aa: CASRDYRDEQFF; v_call: TRBV12-3/TRBV12-4; d_call: NA; cdr3_length: 12; clone_size: many; j_call: TRBJ2-1
cdr3_nt: TGCGCCAGCAGCCAAGATGTGGCCGACAGGGGGCTTGATGGCTACACCTTC; cdr3_aa: CASSQDVADRGLDGYTF; v_call: TRBV4-3; d_call: TRBD1; cdr3_length: 17; clone_size: many; j_call: TRBJ1-2
cdr3_nt: TGTGCCAGCAGTGAAATTCTCAGGGGTAATACTGAAGCTTTCTTT; cdr3_aa: CASSEILRGNTEAFF; v_call: TRBV6-2/TRBV6-3; d_call: NA; cdr3_length: 15; clone_size: many; j_call: TRBJ1-1
cdr3_nt: TGTGCCAGCAACCCGGGACAGGATTCCTACGAGCAGTACTTC; cdr3_aa: CASNPGQDSYEQYF; v_call: TRBV28; d_call: TRBD1; cdr3_length: 14; clone_size: NA; j_call: TRBJ2-7
cdr3_nt: TGTGCCAGCAGTCCGCGAAGGAAATCCGGGACGGCCACCTACGAGCAGTACTTC; cdr3_aa: CASSPRRKSGTATYEQYF; v_call: TRBV6-2/TRBV6-3; d_call: NA; cdr3_length: 18; clone_size: NA; j_call: TRBJ2-7
cdr3_nt: TGTGCCAGCAGCCAAGTTACGGGGCAGGGCTATGGCTACACCTTC; cdr3_aa: CASSQVTGQGYGYTF; v_call: TRBV4-2; d_call: NA; cdr3_length: 15; clone_size: few; j_call: TRBJ1-2
cdr3_nt: TGTGCCAGCAGCCAAGGTTCCCAAGAGACCCAGTACTTC; cdr3_aa: CASSQGSQETQYF; v_call: TRBV3-1; d_call: NA; cdr3_length: 13; clone_size: many; j_call: TRBJ2-5
cdr3_nt: TGTGCCAGCATCACCACTCTTAGCGTGAGGGTAGAGACCCAGTACTTC; cdr3_aa: CASITTLSVRVETQYF; v_call: TRBV28; d_call: NA; cdr3_length: 16; clone_size: NA; j_call: TRBJ2-5
cdr3_nt: TGTGCCAGCACCTGGACAGGGGTAATCTCTGGGGCCAACGTCCTGACTTTC; cdr3_aa: CASTWTGVISGANVLTF; v_call: TRBV27; d_call: TRBD1; cdr3_length: 17; clone_size: many; j_call: TRBJ2-6